This TCR beta chain was retrieved from a study of shared clonotypes between healthy human individuals. Germline values: CDR1 SGHAT, CDR2 FQNNGV. V lost 5 bases to trimming and J lost 4 bases; unmatched junction nucleotides: 15. This CDR3 contains 18 residues. Only in-frame clones appear in the TCRdb table, and some are missing; sequencing was by immunoSEQ multiplex PCR. This sample has about 510,000 clones, with around 79% found just once. Healthy adults negative for HIV, lacking recent acute infections or vaccinations, served as donors. Approximately 100 million PBMCs per unsorted sample were used for genomic DNA.

This sequence originates from a woman in her thirties or forties in good health. Some clones in this sample may be carry-over from other donors' samples. The V call is TRBV11-2, the J call TRBJ2-3; 10 bases are a match to TRBD2. Input material: PBMCs. CDR3 amino acids: CASSRAHSAGGFSDTQYF. CDR3 DNA sequence: TGTGCCAGCAGCCGGGCCCATTCAGCGGGGGGGTTCTCAGATACGCAGTATTTT.